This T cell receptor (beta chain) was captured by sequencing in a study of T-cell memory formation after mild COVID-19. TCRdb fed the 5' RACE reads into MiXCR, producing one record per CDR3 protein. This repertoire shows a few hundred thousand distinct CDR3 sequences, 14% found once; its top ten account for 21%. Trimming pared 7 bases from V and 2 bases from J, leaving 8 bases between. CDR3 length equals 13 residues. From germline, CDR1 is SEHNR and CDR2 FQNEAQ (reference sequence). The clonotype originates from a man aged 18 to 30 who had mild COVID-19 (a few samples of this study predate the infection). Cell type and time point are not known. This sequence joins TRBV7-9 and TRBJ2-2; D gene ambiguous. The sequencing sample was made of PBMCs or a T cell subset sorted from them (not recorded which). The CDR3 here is CASTHSNTGELFF. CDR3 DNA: TGTGCCAGCACGCACAGCAACACCGGGGAGCTGTTTTTT. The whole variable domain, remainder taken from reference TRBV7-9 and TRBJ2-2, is DTGVSQNPRHKITKRGQNVTFRCDPISEHNRLYWYRQTLGQGPEFLTYFQNEAQLEKSRLLSDRFSAERPKGSFSTLEIQRTEQGDSAMYLCASTHSNTGELFFGEGSRLTVL.